This T cell receptor (beta chain) was captured in a study of OX40 agonist ivuxolimab in advanced cancers. Study-level background: Dose-escalation patients had hepatocellular carcinoma, melanoma, renal cell or head and neck cancer. Points from the study as a whole: Expanded peripheral T cells had an undetermined antigen specificity. Within 6 weeks, CD4+ and CD8+ blood T cells expanded clonally at 0.1 to 3.0 mg/kg. Averaged across samples, CD8+ T cells carried more expanded clones than CD4+ did.

A remark on this clone: The antigen is undetermined.

Assay used: immunoSEQ multiplex PCR; TCRdb lists only in-frame clones, some missing. This table holds 30,000 or so clones, 85% to 95% found once. This sequence originates from an adult with an advanced solid tumor such as melanoma, head and neck, liver or kidney cancer. The sample consisted of CD4+ or CD8+ T cells sorted from blood, taken in a trial of the OX40 agonist ivuxolimab.

CDR3 region: CASSVHRGETQYF. CDR3 DNA: TGTGCCAGCAGCGTCCACAGGGGAGAGACCCAGTACTTC. This chain connects TRBV9 to TRBJ2-5; 7 bases fit TRBD1. Trimming at V came to 2 bases and at J to 4 bases, leaving 2 bases not matched to a gene. The germline CDR1 and CDR2 sequences are SGDLS and YYNGEE. CDR3 size: 13 residues. Filled out from reference TRBV9 and TRBJ2-5, the complete variable domain reads DSGVTQTPKHLITATGQRVTLRCSPRSGDLSVYWYQQSLDQGLQFLIQYYNGEERAKGNILERFSAQQFPDLHSELNLSSLELGDSALYFCASSVHRGETQYFGPGTRLLVL.